These 10 T cell receptor beta chains were all obtained from the same sample, sequenced in a study of regulatory T cells in long-lasting Graves disease. Time point given: newly diagnosed GD, antithyroid drugs for less than 3 months. Preparation of the TCR library used RNA extracted from PBMCs. Both iRepertoire HTBI primers and Arm-PCR of CDR3 regions were used to build the TCR beta libraries. TCRdb ran MiXCR on the multiplex PCR reads and lists one entry per CDR3 protein. The sample yields some 490,000 distinct CDR3 sequences, around 12% seen once. In addition, the sample was reused for a study of T cells in Graves' hyperthyroidism and ophthalmopathy.

The material was peripheral blood mononuclear cells (PBMCs), obtained at new diagnosis, from a patient treated with antithyroid drugs. The receptors were sampled from a woman in her 30s with Graves disease.

This clonotype was observed a few times. V and J are TRBV28 and TRBJ2-3; a weak D match, TRBD1 (6 bases). The CDR3 has 19 amino acids. The V end lost 0 bases, the J end lost 2 bases, and 21 bases lay between the germline ends. CDR1 is MDHEN, CDR2 SYDVKM, per germline. Here the CDR3 DNA reads TGTGCCAGCAGTTTATGCCCGTATGACAGGATAAAGGACACAGATACGCAGTATTTT. It codes for CASSLCPYDRIKDTDTQYF.

About this clonotype itself: This clone may be a read error of a much larger clone one base away. This sequence joins TRBV6-2 or TRBV6-3 and TRBJ1-5; 7 bases fit TRBD1. V gave up 8 bases and J gave up 6 bases; unmatched junction bases: 4. This CDR3 has 12 residues. Germline V gene sequence: CDR1 MNHEY, CDR2 SVGEGT. The CDR3 nucleotides are TGTGCCAGCTGTAACAGGGGTCAGCCCCAGCATTTT. This codes for CASCNRGQPQHF.

Ten or more counts support this clonotype. The J gene is TRBJ2-3, the V gene TRBV7-9; D unresolved. This CDR3 has 15 residues. The germline gives CDR1 SEHNR, CDR2 FQNEAQ (reference sequence). Deletions cut 0 bases from V and 2 bases from J, with 9 bases between. CDR3 sequence: CASSLASQHTDTQYF. The CDR3 DNA is TGTGCCAGCAGCTTAGCCTCCCAACACACAGATACGCAGTATTTT. Looking up the rest from reference TRBV7-9 and TRBJ2-3 gives the full variable domain: DTGVSQNPRHKITKRGQNVTFRCDPISEHNRLYWYRQTLGQGPEFLTYFQNEAQLEKSRLLSDRFSAERPKGSFSTLEIQRTEQGDSAMYLCASSLASQHTDTQYFGPGTRLTVL.

Ten or more counts support this clonotype. The chain combines TRBV11-3 with TRBJ1-1; 7 bases line up with TRBD1. Germline CDR1 SGHNT, CDR2 YENEEA. V dropped 2 bases and J dropped 6; count of bases not matched to a gene: 9. This CDR3 spans 15 amino acids. CDR3 loop: CASSLFSDRDAEAFF. CDR3 in DNA: TGTGCCAGCAGCTTATTTTCCGACAGGGACGCTGAAGCTTTCTTT. The complete variable domain, with remaining parts taken from reference TRBV11-3 and TRBJ1-1, reads EAGVVQSPRYKIIEKKQPVAFWCNPISGHNTLYWYLQNLGQGPELLIRYENEEAVDDSQLPKDRFSAERLKGVDSTLKIQPAELGDSAVYLCASSLFSDRDAEAFFGQGTRLTVV.

The chain links TRBV10-3 to TRBJ1-2; a possible D gene is TRBD1 (5 bases). Germline CDR1 reads ENHRY; CDR2 reads SYGVKD. Trimming took off 1 base at V and 6 bases at J, with 12 bases between the two ends. This CDR3 has 14 residues. CDR3 residues: CAISELSGLDGYTF. DNA of the CDR3: TGTGCCATCAGTGAGTTATCAGGGTTGGATGGCTACACCTTC.

Many counts were recorded for this clonotype. The V and J genes are TRBV25-1 and TRBJ2-7; 11 positions agree with TRBD1. Germline CDR1 reads MGHDK; CDR2 reads SYGVNS. Trimming removed 3 bases from V and 4 bases from J; junction bases left unmatched: 5. There are 15 residues in the CDR3. The CDR3 DNA reads as TGTGCCAGCAGTGAGCAGGACAGGGGGCCTTACGAGCAGTACTTC. This gives the protein CASSEQDRGPYEQYF.

The chain is built from TRBV5-8 and TRBJ1-2; weak D call: TRBD1 (5 bases). The length of the CDR3 is 15 residues. The germline gives CDR1 SGHTS, CDR2 YDEGEE. The V end was cut by 1 base, the J end by 6 bases, with 16 bases between. The CDR3 loop reads CASSLRGRSHDGYTF. The CDR3 coding sequence is TGTGCCAGCAGCTTGAGGGGCAGGTCTCATGATGGCTACACCTTC.

This chain connects TRBV6-1 to TRBJ2-3, with D uncertain. The CDR3 spans 11 residues. The V end lost 10 bases, the J end lost 5 bases, and 10 bases lay between the germline ends. Germline lookup yields CDR1 MNHNS and CDR2 SASEGT. The CDR3: CATSRQDTQYF. In nucleotides, the CDR3 is TGTGCCACCAGCCGGCAAGATACGCAGTATTTT.

This clonotype has ten or more counts. CDR3 residues: CASSGGEADTQYF. In DNA form, the CDR3 reads TGTGCCAGCAGTGGAGGTGAAGCAGATACGCAGTATTTT. This rearrangement joins TRBV6-1 to TRBJ2-3; D remains unclear. CDR3 size: 13 residues. The V gene lost 4 bases and the J gene lost 4 bases, with 9 bases spanning the gap. Germline V CDR1 and CDR2: MNHNS, SASEGT.

This clonotype came up many times. V usage is TRBV5-1 and J usage is TRBJ2-5; D perhaps matches TRBD1 (6 bases). The CDR3 contains 14 residues. CDR1 SGHRS and CDR2 YFSETQ come from the germline V gene. Trimming took off 2 bases at V and 3 bases at J, with 11 bases between the two ends. The CDR3, as DNA: TGCGCCAGCAGCTTTCGGCCAGGGGAAGAGACCCAGTACTTC. Translated: CASSFRPGEETQYF.